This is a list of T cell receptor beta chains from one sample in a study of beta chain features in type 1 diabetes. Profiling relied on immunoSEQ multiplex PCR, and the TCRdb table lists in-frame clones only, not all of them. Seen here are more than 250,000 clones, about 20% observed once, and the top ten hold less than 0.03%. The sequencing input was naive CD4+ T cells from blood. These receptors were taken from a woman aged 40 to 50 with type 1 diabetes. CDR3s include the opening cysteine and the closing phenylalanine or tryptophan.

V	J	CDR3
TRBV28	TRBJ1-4	CASSLRSGGEKLFF
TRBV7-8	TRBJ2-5	CASSPYQETQYF
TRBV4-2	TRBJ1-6	CASSQDQGTSPLHF
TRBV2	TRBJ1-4	CASSANEKLFF
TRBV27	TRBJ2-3	CASGQTAVADTQYF
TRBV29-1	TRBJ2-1	CSVAHQGNEQFF
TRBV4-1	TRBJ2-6	CASSQGQGAISGANVLTF
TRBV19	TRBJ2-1	CASGGSSYNEQFF
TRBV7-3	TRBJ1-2	CASSPRGHF
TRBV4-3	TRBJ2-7	CASSQGFRGAYEQYF
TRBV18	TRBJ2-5	CASSPRLTQAQETQYF
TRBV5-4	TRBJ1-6	CASSLTGGLNSPLHF
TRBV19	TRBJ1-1	CASSKGVEAFF
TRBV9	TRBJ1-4	CASSRADRGKGEKLFF
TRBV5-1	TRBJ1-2	CASSLGLSAYGYTF
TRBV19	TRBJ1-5	CASSIQGDQPQHF
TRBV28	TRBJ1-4	CASGAVITAGEKLFF
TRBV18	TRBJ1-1	CASSPNEQGGTEAFF
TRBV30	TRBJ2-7	CALAESSYEQYF
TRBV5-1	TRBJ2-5	CASSVGTAQETQYF
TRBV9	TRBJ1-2	CASSVSVGDNNYGYTF
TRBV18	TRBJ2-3	CASSPQQGADTQYF
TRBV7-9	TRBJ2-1	CASSLVGGASQYNEQFF
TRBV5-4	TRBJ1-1	CASSPRATVNTEAFF
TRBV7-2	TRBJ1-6	CASRSQSSYNSPLHF
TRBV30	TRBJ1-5	CAWSEGQMQPQHF
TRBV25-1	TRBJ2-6	CASSEETGANVLTF
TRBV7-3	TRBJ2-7	CASSLGVGGEQYF
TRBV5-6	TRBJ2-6	CASREVGESGANVLTF
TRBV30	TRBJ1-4	CAHRTGTGDEKLFF
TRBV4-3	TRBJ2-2	CASSQDYNPGELFF
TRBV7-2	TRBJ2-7	CASSSDRLYEQYF
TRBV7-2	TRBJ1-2	CASSLVYEGGNYGYTF